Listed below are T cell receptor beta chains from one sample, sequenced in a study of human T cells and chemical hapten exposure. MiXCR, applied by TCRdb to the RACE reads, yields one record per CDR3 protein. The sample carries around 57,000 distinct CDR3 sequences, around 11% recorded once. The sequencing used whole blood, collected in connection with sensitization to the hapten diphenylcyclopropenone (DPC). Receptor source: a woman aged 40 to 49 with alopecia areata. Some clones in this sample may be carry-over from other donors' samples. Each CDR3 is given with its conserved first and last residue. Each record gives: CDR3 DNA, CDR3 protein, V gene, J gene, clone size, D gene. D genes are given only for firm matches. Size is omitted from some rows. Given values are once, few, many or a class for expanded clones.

cdr3_nt: TGTGCTAGTGGTCCCGGACTAGTCACAGATACGCAGTATTTT; cdr3_aa: CASGPGLVTDTQYF; v_call: TRBV12-5; j_call: TRBJ2-3; clone_size: -; d_call: TRBD2
cdr3_nt: TGTGCCAGTAGTGACGGCGGCTACAATGAGCAGTTCTTC; cdr3_aa: CASSDGGYNEQFF; v_call: TRBV19; j_call: TRBJ2-1; clone_size: many; d_call: -
cdr3_nt: TGCAGCGCTTTACAGGGGGTCGATGGCACCGAGCAGTACTTC; cdr3_aa: CSALQGVDGTEQYF; v_call: TRBV29-1; j_call: TRBJ2-7; clone_size: few; d_call: TRBD1
cdr3_nt: TGCGCCAGCAGGGAGGACAGGGGGAGATACGAGCAGTACTTC; cdr3_aa: CASREDRGRYEQYF; v_call: TRBV10-2; j_call: TRBJ2-7; clone_size: few; d_call: TRBD1
cdr3_nt: TGTGCCAGCAGCTTGGCCCCAGGGGGAATGAGCACTGAAGCTTTCTTT; cdr3_aa: CASSLAPGGMSTEAFF; v_call: TRBV5-4; j_call: TRBJ1-1; clone_size: many; d_call: TRBD1
cdr3_nt: TGTGCCAGCGCCGAACCTAGCGGGAACTACAATGAGCAGTTCTTC; cdr3_aa: CASAEPSGNYNEQFF; v_call: TRBV6-2/TRBV6-3; j_call: TRBJ2-1; clone_size: many; d_call: TRBD2
cdr3_nt: TGTGCCAGCAGCGCGGGGACAGGGATGCTTATCGAGCAGTACTTC; cdr3_aa: CASSAGTGMLIEQYF; v_call: TRBV7-9; j_call: TRBJ2-7; clone_size: many; d_call: TRBD1
cdr3_nt: TGTGCCAGCAGCCAGACAGGGAAAGACTACGAGCAGTACTTC; cdr3_aa: CASSQTGKDYEQYF; v_call: TRBV14; j_call: TRBJ2-7; clone_size: few; d_call: TRBD1
cdr3_nt: TGTGCCAGCAGCTATACAGGGGCGTACACCGGGGAGCTGTTTTTT; cdr3_aa: CASSYTGAYTGELFF; v_call: TRBV11-2; j_call: TRBJ2-2; clone_size: few; d_call: TRBD1
cdr3_nt: TGTGCCAGCAGCGTAGTCGGCAGTGACATTCAGTACTTC; cdr3_aa: CASSVVGSDIQYF; v_call: TRBV9; j_call: TRBJ2-4; clone_size: -; d_call: -
cdr3_nt: TGTGCCAGCAGTCGGGACAGCTATGGCTACACCTTC; cdr3_aa: CASSRDSYGYTF; v_call: TRBV3-1; j_call: TRBJ1-2; clone_size: few; d_call: TRBD1
cdr3_nt: TGTGCCAGCAGTTACGGCTGGGGGGGGAGCTCCTACAATGAGCAGTTCTTC; cdr3_aa: CASSYGWGGSSYNEQFF; v_call: TRBV6-2/TRBV6-3; j_call: TRBJ2-1; clone_size: many; d_call: TRBD2
cdr3_nt: TGTGCCAGCAGTTACTCGATGACCGGGGAGCTGTTTTTT; cdr3_aa: CASSYSMTGELFF; v_call: TRBV6-5; j_call: TRBJ2-2; clone_size: few; d_call: -
cdr3_nt: TGTGCCAGTCAAACGGGGAGGTACAATGAGCAGTTCTTC; cdr3_aa: CASQTGRYNEQFF; v_call: TRBV18; j_call: TRBJ2-1; clone_size: -; d_call: -
cdr3_nt: TGTGCCAGCCGGGGGCGGACTAACTATGGCTACACCTTC; cdr3_aa: CASRGRTNYGYTF; v_call: TRBV11-2; j_call: TRBJ1-2; clone_size: many; d_call: -
cdr3_nt: TGTGCCACCAGCGGTGTTGGACAAAGACACACTGAAGCTTTCTTT; cdr3_aa: CATSGVGQRHTEAFF; v_call: TRBV15; j_call: TRBJ1-1; clone_size: -; d_call: -
cdr3_nt: TGTGCCAGTAAGTTCGGAAACACCATATATTTT; cdr3_aa: CASKFGNTIYF; v_call: TRBV19; j_call: TRBJ1-3; clone_size: -; d_call: -
cdr3_nt: TGTGCCAGCAGCCAAGATTACACAGCCGAGACCCAGTACTTC; cdr3_aa: CASSQDYTAETQYF; v_call: TRBV4-2; j_call: TRBJ2-5; clone_size: many; d_call: -
cdr3_nt: TGTGCCAGCACCGATATACAGCTAGCGGGGACGCCGGGGGAGACCCAGTACTTC; cdr3_aa: CASTDIQLAGTPGETQYF; v_call: TRBV2; j_call: TRBJ2-5; clone_size: few; d_call: TRBD2
cdr3_nt: TGCAGTGCAACCCCCGGGCTCTCCGAGGGACTGTTCTTC; cdr3_aa: CSATPGLSEGLFF; v_call: TRBV20-1; j_call: TRBJ2-1; clone_size: -; d_call: -
cdr3_nt: TGTGCCAGCACACAGAGACAGGAGAAAGAGACCCAGTACTTC; cdr3_aa: CASTQRQEKETQYF; v_call: TRBV7-9; j_call: TRBJ2-5; clone_size: -; d_call: -
cdr3_nt: TGTGCCAGCAGCAAAAGAAGGGGCGATACGCAGTATTTT; cdr3_aa: CASSKRRGDTQYF; v_call: TRBV7-2; j_call: TRBJ2-3; clone_size: -; d_call: -
cdr3_nt: TGTGCCAGCAGCTTAGGCCAACACTACGAGCAGTACTTC; cdr3_aa: CASSLGQHYEQYF; v_call: TRBV7-8; j_call: TRBJ2-7; clone_size: -; d_call: -
cdr3_nt: TGTGCCAGCAAGTCGGCGGGGGAGACCCAGTACTTC; cdr3_aa: CASKSAGETQYF; v_call: TRBV6-5; j_call: TRBJ2-5; clone_size: many; d_call: -
cdr3_nt: TGTGCCAGCAGTTTACCAGGTGGTACGCAGTATTTT; cdr3_aa: CASSLPGGTQYF; v_call: TRBV27; j_call: TRBJ2-3; clone_size: few; d_call: -
cdr3_nt: TGTGCCAGCACCACTCCCAGAGATACGCAGTATTTT; cdr3_aa: CASTTPRDTQYF; v_call: TRBV6-6; j_call: TRBJ2-3; clone_size: -; d_call: -
cdr3_nt: TGTGCCAGCAGTCCCAAGACAGCCCGGGAGACCCAGTACTTC; cdr3_aa: CASSPKTARETQYF; v_call: TRBV27; j_call: TRBJ2-5; clone_size: few; d_call: -
cdr3_nt: TGTGCCAGCAGTTACGGGACAGGAAATTCACCCCTCCACTTT; cdr3_aa: CASSYGTGNSPLHF; v_call: TRBV6-5; j_call: TRBJ1-6; clone_size: few; d_call: TRBD1
cdr3_nt: TGTGCCAGCAGGACTAGCGGGGGCCTCTACAATGAGCAGTTCTTC; cdr3_aa: CASRTSGGLYNEQFF; v_call: TRBV6-5; j_call: TRBJ2-1; clone_size: many; d_call: TRBD2
cdr3_nt: TGTGCCAGCAGGGACAGCTTATACGAGCAGTACTTC; cdr3_aa: CASRDSLYEQYF; v_call: TRBV28; j_call: TRBJ2-7; clone_size: many; d_call: -
cdr3_nt: TGCAGTGCTAGAGATGGCGCGTCGGACACTGAAGCTTTCTTT; cdr3_aa: CSARDGASDTEAFF; v_call: TRBV20-1; j_call: TRBJ1-1; clone_size: few; d_call: -
cdr3_nt: TGTGCCAGCAGCCAATTTCAGGGGGCGAGCGCTGAAGCTTTCTTT; cdr3_aa: CASSQFQGASAEAFF; v_call: TRBV14; j_call: TRBJ1-1; clone_size: few; d_call: TRBD1
cdr3_nt: TGTGCCACCAGTAGGGGCCCTAATCAGCCCCAGCATTTT; cdr3_aa: CATSRGPNQPQHF; v_call: TRBV24-1; j_call: TRBJ1-5; clone_size: many; d_call: -
cdr3_nt: TGTGCCAGCAGCGGAGGGACTAGAGGAGGTTGTAGGTACGAGCAGTACTTC; cdr3_aa: CASSGGTRGGCRYEQYF; v_call: TRBV21-1; j_call: TRBJ2-7; clone_size: many; d_call: -
cdr3_nt: TGCGCCAGCAGCTTGTCTAGCGGGAGGACCGACGAGCAGTACTTC; cdr3_aa: CASSLSSGRTDEQYF; v_call: TRBV5-1; j_call: TRBJ2-7; clone_size: few; d_call: TRBD2
cdr3_nt: TGTGCCAGCAGTGAACTCTATGAGCAGTTCTTC; cdr3_aa: CASSELYEQFF; v_call: TRBV6-1; j_call: TRBJ2-1; clone_size: -; d_call: -
cdr3_nt: TGCGCCAGCAGCTTGCCCGGGACGAACACTGAAGCTTTCTTT; cdr3_aa: CASSLPGTNTEAFF; v_call: TRBV5-1; j_call: TRBJ1-1; clone_size: -; d_call: -
cdr3_nt: TGCGCCAGCAGCCAAGAGAGCAGGGATGAAAAACTGTTTTTT; cdr3_aa: CASSQESRDEKLFF; v_call: TRBV4-3; j_call: TRBJ1-4; clone_size: few; d_call: -
cdr3_nt: TGTGCCAGCAGCTTGGTTGGTGCAAATGGTGAAAAACTGTTTTTT; cdr3_aa: CASSLVGANGEKLFF; v_call: TRBV7-2; j_call: TRBJ1-4; clone_size: few; d_call: -
cdr3_nt: TGTGCCAGCAGAAGCCGGGACAGGGGGCTCCACGAGCAGTACTTC; cdr3_aa: CASRSRDRGLHEQYF; v_call: TRBV6-5; j_call: TRBJ2-7; clone_size: few; d_call: TRBD1
cdr3_nt: TGTGCCAGCAGTAAGTCGACAGGGGGGAACACTGAAGCTTTCTTT; cdr3_aa: CASSKSTGGNTEAFF; v_call: TRBV6-1; j_call: TRBJ1-1; clone_size: many; d_call: TRBD1
cdr3_nt: TGTGCTAGTGGTGCCGGACTAGCGAGGGTCGATGAGCAGTTCTTC; cdr3_aa: CASGAGLARVDEQFF; v_call: TRBV12-5; j_call: TRBJ2-1; clone_size: -; d_call: TRBD2
cdr3_nt: TGTGCCAGTAGTATTGTCGAGGGTGCCAACTATGGCTACACCTTC; cdr3_aa: CASSIVEGANYGYTF; v_call: TRBV19; j_call: TRBJ1-2; clone_size: -; d_call: -
cdr3_nt: TGCGCCAGCAGCCAAGATTCCCCGGGCGGGACTCAAGAGACCCAGTACTTC; cdr3_aa: CASSQDSPGGTQETQYF; v_call: TRBV4-3; j_call: TRBJ2-5; clone_size: few; d_call: -